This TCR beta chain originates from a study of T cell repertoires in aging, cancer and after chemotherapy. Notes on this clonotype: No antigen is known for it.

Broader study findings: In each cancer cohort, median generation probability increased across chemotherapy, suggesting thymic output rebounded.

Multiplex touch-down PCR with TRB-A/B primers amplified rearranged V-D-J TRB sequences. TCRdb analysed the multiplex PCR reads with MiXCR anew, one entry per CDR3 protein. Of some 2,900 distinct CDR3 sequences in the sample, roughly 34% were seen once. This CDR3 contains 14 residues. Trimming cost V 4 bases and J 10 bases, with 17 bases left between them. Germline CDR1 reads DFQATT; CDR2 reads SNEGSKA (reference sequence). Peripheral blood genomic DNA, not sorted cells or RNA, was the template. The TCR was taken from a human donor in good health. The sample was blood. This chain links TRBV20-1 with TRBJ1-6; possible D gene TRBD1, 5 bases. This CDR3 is CSATPGTSGSPLHF. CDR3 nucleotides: TGCAGTGCTACCCCGGGGACCTCAGGGTCACCCCTCCACTTT.